These 28 T cell receptor beta chains originate from one sample sequenced in a study of Ad26.COV2.S vaccination and SARS-CoV-2 variants. Method: immunoSEQ multiplex PCR; TCRdb's copy keeps in-frame clones and lacks some. The repertoire has under 95,000 clones, 82% of them found once; the top ten carry more than 15%. The starting material was peripheral blood, obtained after recovery from COVID-19. Source of these receptors: a human donor who had recovered from COVID-19.

The chain uses TRBV7-2 and TRBJ2-7, with 9 bases fitting TRBD2. The germline CDR1 and CDR2 sequences are SGHTA and FQGNSA. J was trimmed by 6 bases and V by 1 base; bases with no gene match: 10. The CDR3 totals 16 residues. The CDR3 DNA is TGTGCCAGCAGCTTAGGGACTAGCGCGACCCCTCGCGAGCAGTACTTC. It translates to CASSLGTSATPREQYF.

The genes are TRBV2 and TRBJ2-1; a possible D gene is TRBD2 (6 bases). Germline-derived CDR1 and CDR2 are SNHLY and FYNNEI. CDR3 length: 16 amino acids. The germline V and J ends were trimmed by 6 bases and 2 bases, with 17 bases remaining between them. As DNA, the CDR3 is TGTGCCAGCAGCGTTGGGACTCAGAGAACCTACAATGAGCAGTTCTTC. Translated, it gives CASSVGTQRTYNEQFF.

The rearrangement uses TRBV4-1 and TRBJ1-2; 10 nucleotides agree with TRBD1. The CDR3 contains 15 residues. In germline, CDR1 is MGHRA, CDR2 YSYEKL. J lost 8 bases, V lost 0 bases, and 6 bases had no gene match. CDR3 DNA: TGCGCCAGCAGCCAAGATCCCCGGACAGGGGGAGGCTACACCTTC. Protein: CASSQDPRTGGGYTF.

The CDR3 region has the DNA TGTGCCAGCAGCTTGGGACAGGGGGCACGGGAGCAGTTCTTC. Translation gives CASSLGQGAREQFF. The chain links TRBV7-8 to TRBJ2-1; 12 bases are shared with TRBD1. The V and J ends lost 3 bases and 10 bases, in that order; junction bases with no gene match: 4. The CDR3 is made up of 14 amino acids. Germline V gene lookup returns CDR1 SGHVS and CDR2 FQNEAQ.

The chain employs TRBV3-1 (or the pseudogene TRBV3-2) and TRBJ1-3; D unresolved. This CDR3 spans 13 amino acids. V dropped 6 bases and J dropped 0 bases, with 6 bases sitting between them. Germline CDR1 reads LGHDT; CDR2 reads YNNKEL (reference sequence). CDR3 sequence: CASRANSGNTIYF. The CDR3 DNA sequence: TGTGCCAGCAGAGCTAACTCTGGAAACACCATATATTTT.

The count of this clone is one. The CDR3 protein is CASSPVPLKNTEAFF. CDR3 sequence (DNA): TGTGCCAGCTCCCCTGTGCCGCTCAAGAACACTGAAGCTTTCTTT. This sequence joins TRBV18 and TRBJ1-1; no clear D gene. Germline V gives CDR1 KGHSH, CDR2 LQKENI. With 6 bases removed from V and 1 base from J, the gap between germline ends came to 15 bases. This CDR3 contains 15 residues.

The CDR3 DNA follows: TGTGCCAGCAGCTCGACCTCCTACGAGCAGTACTTC. Translated: CASSSTSYEQYF. This chain connects TRBV7-9 to TRBJ2-7, with unresolved D. The CDR3 loop spans 12 amino acids. Trimming stripped 4 bases from V and 0 bases from J, with 4 bases between. The germline CDR1 and CDR2 sequences are SEHNR and FQNEAQ (reference sequence).

A remark on this clone: The sample holds other DNA sequences that translate to the same CDR3. V gene TRBV7-9 combines with J gene TRBJ1-1; D is uncertain. The CDR3 covers 13 residues. The germline V gene has CDR1 SEHNR and CDR2 FQNEAQ (reference sequence). V was trimmed by 2 bases and J by 2 bases, leaving 6 bases between them. The CDR3 nucleotides are TGTGCCAGCAGCTTATCGGGAAACACTGAAGCTTTCTTT. Amino acid sequence: CASSLSGNTEAFF.

The rearrangement uses TRBV4-3 and TRBJ1-1; D gene unclear. Trimming left V 0 bases short and J 4 bases short, with 9 bases between. The CDR3 has 14 amino acids. Germline CDR1 and CDR2: LGHNA and YSLEER. The CDR3 reads CASSQDRIGTEAFF. CDR3 coding DNA: TGCGCCAGCAGCCAAGACAGGATCGGCACTGAAGCTTTCTTT.

The CDR3 is CASSEAPRDGYTF. The DNA of the CDR3 is TGTGCCAGCAGCGAAGCCCCCAGGGATGGCTACACCTTC. The V gene is TRBV7-9, the J gene TRBJ1-2, with a tentative D call TRBD1 (5 bases). This CDR3 is 13 amino acids long. V was pared by 5 bases and J by 6 bases, with 13 bases between. CDR1 and CDR2 from the germline V gene are SEHNR and FQNEAQ (reference sequence).

The sample holds a few counts of this clone. Distinct nucleotide sequences in the sample also encode this CDR3. The V gene is TRBV28, the J gene TRBJ2-3, with 13 bases that match TRBD2. The CDR3 is 15 residues long. V was pared by 5 bases and J by 4 bases, with 3 bases of the junction left unmatched. Per the germline V gene, CDR1 is MDHEN and CDR2 is SYDVKM. The CDR3 sequence is CASSRLAGGSDTQYF. In DNA, the CDR3 is TGTGCCAGCAGTCGACTAGCGGGAGGTTCAGATACGCAGTATTTT.

The V gene is TRBV19, the J gene TRBJ2-7, with TRBD2 matching over 16 bases. This CDR3 has 19 residues. CDR1 and CDR2 from the germline V gene are LNHDA and SQIVND (reference sequence). V trimming: 1 base; J trimming: 0 bases; junction bases outside the gene matches: 6. Here the CDR3 DNA reads TGTGCCAGTAGTATAGCAGGGACTAGCGGGAGGGCGATCTCCTACGAGCAGTACTTC. It is translated as CASSIAGTSGRAISYEQYF.

The chain recombines TRBV27 with TRBJ1-2; D is ambiguous. CDR1 is MNHEY and CDR2 is SMNVEV in the germline V gene (reference sequence). The CDR3 is 13 amino acids. Between the trimmed V and J ends, which lost 3 bases and 7 bases, there was a span of 12 bases. The CDR3: CASSLGAGGGYTF. The CDR3 DNA follows: TGTGCCAGCAGTTTGGGCGCGGGAGGTGGCTACACCTTC.

The chain is built from TRBV5-4 and TRBJ1-2; D ambiguous. The CDR3 extends over 13 amino acids. V was pared by 2 bases and J by 1 base, with 6 bases between. Germline-derived CDR1 and CDR2 are SGHNT and YYREEE (reference sequence). CDR3 residues: CASSFEGNYGYTF. Here the CDR3 DNA reads TGTGCCAGCAGCTTCGAGGGTAACTATGGCTACACCTTC.

This clone has a handful of counts. J is TRBJ1-2 and V is TRBV11-3; maybe TRBD1 (5 bases). Looked up from germline, CDR1 is SGHNT and CDR2 is YENEEA. This CDR3 contains 14 residues. V lost 5 bases, J lost 8 bases, and 18 bases lay in between. CDR3 loop: CASSHTRGPGGYTF. CDR3 bases: TGTGCCAGCAGCCATACCCGGGGCCCGGGGGGCTACACCTTC.

V gene TRBV12-5 combines with J gene TRBJ1-3; TRBD1 is a possible D gene (6 bases). V lost 7 bases and J 0 bases, leaving 19 bases between the germline ends. This CDR3 contains 17 residues. Germline CDR1 and CDR2: LGHNT and FRNRAP. In DNA form, the CDR3 reads TGTGCTAGTGTAGAATTCGGGGGGGCGAACTCTGGAAACACCATATATTTT. Protein sequence: CASVEFGGANSGNTIYF.

This clone was detected a few times. The chain uses TRBV18 and TRBJ2-5; D is undetermined. This CDR3 spans 13 amino acids. From germline, CDR1 is KGHSH and CDR2 LQKENI. Trimming took off 4 bases at V and 1 base at J, with 7 bases between the two ends. The CDR3 reads CASSRSFQETQYF. The CDR3 nucleotides read TGTGCCAGCTCACGTTCATTCCAAGAGACCCAGTACTTC. Variable domain in full (rest from reference TRBV18 and TRBJ2-5): NAGVMQNPRHLVRRRGQEARLRCSPMKGHSHVYWYRQLPEEGLKFMVYLQKENIIDESGMPKERFSAEFPKEGPSILRIQQVVRGDSAAYFCASSRSFQETQYFGPGTRLLVL.

The gene calls are TRBV9 and TRBJ2-3; maybe TRBD2 (5 bases). Germline values: CDR1 SGDLS, CDR2 YYNGEE. Trimming took off 3 bases at V and 12 bases at J, with 20 bases between the two ends. This CDR3 has 14 residues. The DNA of the CDR3 is TGTGCCAGCAGCGACTGGACTCCTTCGAATTCACAGTATTTT. Amino acids: CASSDWTPSNSQYF. The whole variable domain, remainder taken from reference TRBV9 and TRBJ2-3, is DSGVTQTPKHLITATGQRVTLRCSPRSGDLSVYWYQQSLDQGLQFLIQYYNGEERAKGNILERFSAQQFPDLHSELNLSSLELGDSALYFCASSDWTPSNSQYFGPGTRLTVL.

The chain combines TRBV4-3 with TRBJ2-2; D gene ambiguous. The V gene's germline CDR1 is LGHNA and CDR2 YSLEER. V was clipped by 0 bases and J by 0 bases, with 8 bases between them. The CDR3 is 16 amino acids. This chain's CDR3 is CASSQDATPNTGELFF. Here the CDR3 DNA reads TGCGCCAGCAGCCAAGATGCAACCCCGAACACCGGGGAGCTGTTTTTT.

The chain joins TRBV3-1 (or the pseudogene TRBV3-2) to TRBJ2-3; D is unclear. Trimming took off 4 bases at V and 0 bases at J, with 14 bases between the two ends. CDR3 length: 16 residues. Germline CDR1 is LGHDT and CDR2 is YNNKEL (reference sequence). CDR3 residues: CASSLMGLASTDTQYF. In DNA, the CDR3 is TGTGCCAGCAGCCTCATGGGGTTGGCTAGCACAGATACGCAGTATTTT.

The chain recombines TRBV11-2 with TRBJ1-3; D perhaps matches TRBD1 (6 bases). V lost 3 bases and J 4 bases, leaving 13 bases between the germline ends. This CDR3 is built from 15 residues. Germline CDR1 and CDR2: SGHAT and FQNNGV. In DNA form, the CDR3 reads TGTGCCAGCAGCTTCATGGGGGGCGCGGGAAACACCATATATTTT. This sequence encodes CASSFMGGAGNTIYF.

The chain recombines TRBV11-2 with TRBJ1-3; weak D call: TRBD1 (6 bases). Trimming took 3 bases from V and 4 from J, leaving 13 bases between them. Looked up from germline, CDR1 is SGHAT and CDR2 is FQNNGV. The CDR3 runs to 15 residues. The CDR3 here is CASSFRGPDGNTIYF. CDR3 nucleotide sequence: TGTGCCAGCAGCTTCCGGGGGCCGGACGGAAACACCATATATTTT.

The chain carries TRBV28 and TRBJ2-2, with TRBD2 matching over 8 bases. The CDR3 has 20 residues. Germline CDR1 MDHEN, CDR2 SYDVKM. J gave up 1 base and V 1 base, and 14 bases lay outside the gene matches. This chain's CDR3 is CASSLSHGGSGIGNTGELFF. In DNA form, the CDR3 reads TGTGCCAGCAGTTTATCCCACGGGGGTAGCGGGATTGGGAACACCGGGGAGCTGTTTTTT.

The rearrangement links TRBV24-1 to TRBJ1-1; D is perhaps TRBD1 (5 bases). V gave up 7 bases and J gave up 0 bases, with 8 bases separating them. In germline, CDR1 is KGHDR, CDR2 SFDVKD. This CDR3 is 13 amino acids long. The CDR3 sequence is CATRGLMNTEAFF. CDR3 DNA sequence: TGTGCCACCAGGGGACTTATGAACACTGAAGCTTTCTTT.

The chain is built from TRBV14 and TRBJ2-7; D is ambiguous. The ends were cut back, 3 bases at V and 2 bases at J, with 11 bases in the middle. Germline values: CDR1 SGHDN, CDR2 FVKESK. The CDR3 runs 14 residues. In DNA, the CDR3 is TGTGCCAGCAGCCAGGCCTCTCCCCCCTACGAGCAGTACTTC. Translated: CASSQASPPYEQYF.

This chain uses TRBV12-3 or TRBV12-4 with TRBJ2-1, with D unresolved. The V and J ends lost 3 bases and 9 bases respectively, with 12 bases between them. The CDR3 sequence is 13 residues long. Here the CDR3 reads CASSFPPSGEQFF. The CDR3 DNA is TGTGCCAGCAGTTTCCCGCCTTCGGGTGAGCAGTTCTTC.

This chain uses TRBV7-3 with TRBJ2-1; D unclear. Germline values: CDR1 SGHTA, CDR2 FQGTGA. The CDR3 length is 13 residues. V lost 0 bases to trimming and J lost 6 bases, with 6 bases between them. The CDR3 sequence is CASSLTLGNEQFF. The CDR3 DNA follows: TGTGCCAGCAGCTTAACTTTAGGCAATGAGCAGTTCTTC. The variable domain in full, with the rest retrieved from reference TRBV7-3 and TRBJ2-1, is GAGVSQTPSNKVTEKGKYVELRCDPISGHTALYWYRQSLGQGPEFLIYFQGTGAADDSGLPNDRFFAVRPEGSVSTLKIQRTERGDSAVYLCASSLTLGNEQFFGPGTRLTVL.

This clone was detected a few times. The rearrangement links TRBV10-3 to TRBJ1-5; unclear D gene. With 6 bases removed from V and 2 bases from J, the gap between germline ends came to 8 bases. The germline V gene has CDR1 ENHRY and CDR2 SYGVKD. This CDR3 has 13 amino acids. The CDR3 DNA reads as TGTGCCATCAGACGGGAGGGCAATCAGCCCCAGCATTTT. Translated, it gives CAIRREGNQPQHF.